Shown below are 6 T cell receptor beta chains from a single sample sequenced in a study of CD8+ T cells in alopecia areata. The sample's treatment: oral pan-JAK inhibitor, 5-10 mg twice daily. Reverse transcribed after extraction, RNA yielded cDNA as the sequencing template. Produced via immunoSEQ multiplex PCR; TCRdb's table is partial and in-frame only. The sample consists of some 150,000 clones, roughly four fifths of them appearing once. Source: CD8+ T cells sorted from blood, taken at week 4, from a patient treated with tofacitinib. The receptors stem from a human donor with alopecia areata.

The rearrangement joins TRBV14 to TRBJ2-1; tentative D call: TRBD1 (6 bases). CDR3 length: 15 amino acids. CDR1 SGHDN and CDR2 FVKESK come from the germline V gene. Deletions cut 5 bases from V and 10 bases from J, with 21 bases between. CDR3: CASSNRDTHLWEQFF. The CDR3 nucleotides are TGTGCCAGCAGCAACCGGGACACCCATTTGTGGGAGCAGTTCTTC.

The chain employs TRBV13 and TRBJ2-7, with 12 positions matching TRBD1. Germline CDR1 is PRHDT and CDR2 is FYEKMQ (reference sequence). V shed 5 bases, J shed 0 bases, and the junction held 14 bases outside the gene matches. This CDR3 is built from 19 residues. DNA of the CDR3: TGTGCCAGCAGCGGAACCGACCGGGACAGGGGGCCGAGCTCCTACGAGCAGTACTTC. As protein: CASSGTDRDRGPSSYEQYF. Complete variable domain (other parts from reference TRBV13 and TRBJ2-7): AAGVIQSPRHLIKEKRETATLKCYPIPRHDTVYWYQQGPGQDPQFLISFYEKMQSDKGSIPDRFSAQQFSDYHSELNMSSLELGDSALYFCASSGTDRDRGPSSYEQYFGPGTRLTVT.

This clone was recorded only once. The rearrangement links TRBV27 to TRBJ2-7, with 7 bases identical to TRBD1. Germline CDR1 is MNHEY and CDR2 is SMNVEV (reference sequence). The CDR3 extends over 15 amino acids. V dropped 3 bases and J dropped 0; count of bases not matched to a gene: 5. The CDR3: CASSLTGTASYEQYF. CDR3 coding DNA: TGTGCCAGCAGTTTGACCGGGACAGCCTCCTACGAGCAGTACTTC.

This rearrangement joins TRBV19 to TRBJ2-1; 8 bases match TRBD2. The CDR3 has 15 amino acids. Unmatched junction bases numbered 6, after V lost 6 bases and J lost 2 bases. Per germline, CDR1 LNHDA and CDR2 SQIVND (reference sequence). The chain's CDR3 is CASRPTSGAYNEQFF. The CDR3 DNA follows: TGTGCCAGTAGGCCTACTAGCGGAGCCTACAATGAGCAGTTCTTC.

The genes are TRBV15 and TRBJ2-5; possible D gene TRBD2, 5 bases. Per germline, CDR1 LNHNV and CDR2 YYDKDF (reference sequence). CDR3 size: 15 residues. V lost 0 bases and J 1 base, leaving 9 bases between the germline ends. The CDR3: CATSRDLAGQETQYF. For the CDR3, the DNA is TGTGCCACCAGCAGAGATCTGGCGGGCCAAGAGACCCAGTACTTC. The full variable domain, its missing parts supplied by reference TRBV15 and TRBJ2-5, is DAMVIQNPRYQVTQFGKPVTLSCSQTLNHNVMYWYQQKSSQAPKLLFHYYDKDFNNEADTPDNFQSRRPNTSFCFLDIRSPGLGDTAMYLCATSRDLAGQETQYFGPGTRLLVL.

The CDR3 coding sequence is TGTGCCAGCACCCCTCGGACTAGCCCACAAGAGACCCAGTACTTC. Amino acids: CASTPRTSPQETQYF. The chain employs TRBV2 and TRBJ2-5, with TRBD2 matching over 8 bases. V shed 7 bases and J 2 bases; nucleotides not matched to a gene: 9. Germline lookup yields CDR1 SNHLY and CDR2 FYNNEI. The CDR3 covers 15 residues.